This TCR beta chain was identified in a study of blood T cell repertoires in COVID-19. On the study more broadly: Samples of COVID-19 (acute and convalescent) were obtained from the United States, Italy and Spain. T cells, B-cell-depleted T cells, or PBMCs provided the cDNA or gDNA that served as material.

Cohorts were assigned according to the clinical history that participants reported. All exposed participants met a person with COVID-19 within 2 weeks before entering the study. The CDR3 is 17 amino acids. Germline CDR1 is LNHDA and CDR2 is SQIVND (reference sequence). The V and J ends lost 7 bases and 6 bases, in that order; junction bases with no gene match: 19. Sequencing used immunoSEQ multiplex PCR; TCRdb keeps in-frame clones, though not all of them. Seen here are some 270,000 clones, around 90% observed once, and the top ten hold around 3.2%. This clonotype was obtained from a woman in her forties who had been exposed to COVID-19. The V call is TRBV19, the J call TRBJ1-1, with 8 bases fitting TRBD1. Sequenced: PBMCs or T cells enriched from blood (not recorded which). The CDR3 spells CASIGGRGLSMVPEAFF. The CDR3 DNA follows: TGTGCCAGTATTGGGGGCAGGGGGCTTAGTATGGTCCCTGAAGCTTTCTTT.